These 24 T cell receptor beta chains were sequenced from one sample in a study of blood T cell repertoires in COVID-19. The assay was immunoSEQ multiplex PCR, and TCRdb's table has in-frame clones only and misses some. This table has about 260,000 clones, about 90% appearing once. Material for sequencing was peripheral blood. Every receptor here comes from a woman between 40 and 50 years old with acute or convalescent COVID-19.

The rearrangement uses TRBV28 and TRBJ1-2; no clear D gene. There are 15 residues in the CDR3. V gave up 2 bases and J gave up 5 bases, with 15 bases separating them. The germline CDR1 and CDR2 sequences are MDHEN and SYDVKM. CDR3 nucleotide sequence: TGTGCCAGCAGTTTAATCCCAGACCCTAGATATGGCTACACCTTC. It specifies CASSLIPDPRYGYTF.

The chain links TRBV19 to TRBJ2-3, with 12 bases lining up with TRBD2. Germline lookup yields CDR1 LNHDA and CDR2 SQIVND (reference sequence). V lost 6 bases and J lost 0; bases outside the gene matches: 13. The CDR3 is made up of 19 amino acids. CDR3 nucleotides: TGTGCCAGTAGCCATCGCAGTGGCGGACTAGCGGGAAGCACAGATACGCAGTATTTT. Amino acids: CASSHRSGGLAGSTDTQYF.

The chain is built from TRBV2 and TRBJ1-1; tentative D call: TRBD1 (6 bases). The ends were cut back, 6 bases at V and 2 bases at J, with 13 bases in the middle. Germline lookup yields CDR1 SNHLY and CDR2 FYNNEI. CDR3 length: 14 amino acids. The CDR3 nucleotides are TGTGCCAGCAGCCGAAGAGGGGGAAACACTGAAGCTTTCTTT. Protein product: CASSRRGGNTEAFF.

The rearrangement joins TRBV4-1 to TRBJ1-1; D gene unclear. Trimming shortened V by 1 base and J by 4 bases, and 13 bases separated the two germline ends. CDR1 MGHRA and CDR2 YSYEKL come from the germline V gene. CDR3 size: 15 residues. The CDR3 loop is CASSQVAPRSTEAFF. In DNA, the CDR3 is TGCGCCAGCAGCCAAGTCGCACCGCGGAGCACTGAAGCTTTCTTT.

The chain combines TRBV6-6 with TRBJ2-1; TRBD1 is a possible D gene (5 bases). Per germline, CDR1 MNHNY and CDR2 SVGAGI (reference sequence). Trimming shortened V by 7 bases and J by 7 bases, and 11 bases separated the two germline ends. This CDR3 has 12 amino acids. The CDR3 region has the DNA TGTGCCAGCACCCCGCAGGGTAATGAGCAGTTCTTC. Encoded protein: CASTPQGNEQFF.

The chain has TRBV5-5 and TRBJ1-2, with 10 bases lining up with TRBD1. V shed 2 bases and J 2 bases; nucleotides not matched to a gene: 3. The length of the CDR3 is 15 residues. Germline V CDR1 and CDR2: SGHKS, YYEKEE (reference sequence). CDR3: CASSFGQGDNYGYTF. The CDR3 region has the DNA TGTGCCAGCAGCTTCGGACAGGGGGACAACTATGGCTACACCTTC.

The V and J genes are TRBV10-2 and TRBJ1-1; no clear D gene. The CDR3 covers 13 residues. CDR1 and CDR2 from the germline V gene are WSHSY and SAAADI. Trimming cost V 0 bases and J 8 bases, with 10 bases left between them. The chain's CDR3 is CASSESNPGEAFF. For the CDR3, the DNA is TGCGCCAGCAGTGAGTCGAACCCAGGAGAAGCTTTCTTT.

V and J are TRBV6-1 and TRBJ1-3; 7 bases line up with TRBD1. The CDR3 consists of 16 residues. Germline V gene data show CDR1 as MNHNS and CDR2 as SASEGT. Trimming at V came to 2 bases and at J to 4 bases, leaving 8 bases not matched to a gene. The CDR3 nucleotides are TGTGCCAGCAGTGAATGGAAGGGGGCGGAGGGAAACACCATATATTTT. It yields the protein CASSEWKGAEGNTIYF.

The rearrangement joins TRBV6-6 to TRBJ1-3; D is undetermined. The CDR3 has 13 amino acids. Deletions cut 6 bases from V and 0 bases from J, with 6 bases between. Germline CDR1 is MNHNY and CDR2 is SVGAGI (reference sequence). CDR3 DNA sequence: TGTGCCAGCAGCCTTAGCTCTGGAAACACCATATATTTT. Encoded protein: CASSLSSGNTIYF.

The rearrangement joins TRBV29-1 to TRBJ1-2, with D maybe TRBD1 (6 bases). Germline V gene sequence: CDR1 SQVTM, CDR2 ANQGSEA. The germline V and J ends were trimmed by 2 bases and 3 bases, with 13 bases remaining between them. This CDR3 is built from 14 residues. CDR3 nucleotides: TGCAGCGTTGAAAGACAGGAAAATTACTATGGCTACACCTTC. Residues: CSVERQENYYGYTF. Looking up the rest from reference TRBV29-1 and TRBJ1-2 gives the full variable domain: SAVISQKPSRDICQRGTSLTIQCQVDSQVTMMFWYRQQPGQSLTLIATANQGSEATYESGFVIDKFPISRPNLTFSTLTVSNMSPEDSSIYLCSVERQENYYGYTFGSGTRLTVV.

The chain combines TRBV7-9 with TRBJ2-2, with TRBD2 identical over 12 bases. There are 18 residues in the CDR3. V lost 5 bases, J lost 0 bases, and 7 bases stayed unmatched. Germline loops: CDR1 SEHNR, CDR2 FQNEAQ (reference sequence). The DNA for the CDR3 is TGTGCCAGCAGCGCGGACGGACTAGCGGGGACGAACACCGGGGAGCTGTTTTTT. Its protein product is CASSADGLAGTNTGELFF.

The CDR3 DNA reads as TGCGCCAGCAGATATATACAGGGGGCCTATGGCTACACCTTC. Amino acids: CASRYIQGAYGYTF. The chain recombines TRBV5-1 with TRBJ1-2; 9 bases agree with TRBD1. There are 14 residues in the CDR3. In germline, CDR1 is SGHRS, CDR2 YFSETQ. V lost 5 bases, J lost 4 bases, and 6 bases stayed unmatched.

The chain uses TRBV3-1 (or the pseudogene TRBV3-2) and TRBJ1-4; 10 bases align to TRBD1. The trim removed 2 bases at V and 8 bases at J, leaving 5 bases unmatched. Per germline, CDR1 LGHDT and CDR2 YNNKEL (reference sequence). The CDR3 contains 15 residues. The CDR3 DNA follows: TGTGCCAGCAGCCAATTAGGACAGGGGGGCGAAAAACTGTTTTTT. Translating gives CASSQLGQGGEKLFF.

This clone appeared a few times. This chain uses TRBV6-5 with TRBJ1-3, with a weak D call TRBD1 (5 bases). V dropped 5 bases and J dropped 5 bases, with 16 bases sitting between them. The CDR3 has 15 residues. Germline V lookup: CDR1 MNHEY, CDR2 SVGAGI. The DNA for the CDR3 is TGTGCCAGCAGTCTTTACCCGGGGGGGAGAAACACCATATATTTT. It is translated as CASSLYPGGRNTIYF.

The V gene is TRBV25-1, the J gene TRBJ1-6; maybe TRBD1 (5 bases). In germline, CDR1 is MGHDK, CDR2 SYGVNS. V was clipped by 6 bases and J by 7 bases, with 16 bases between them. The CDR3 is made up of 15 amino acids. The CDR3 DNA sequence: TGTGCCAGCAGCCCATCAGGAGGGACCAATTCACCCCTCCACTTT. The encoded protein is CASSPSGGTNSPLHF.

This clone was recorded only once. The chain is built from TRBV6-5 and TRBJ1-5; D remains ambiguous. V lost 6 bases and J 2 bases, leaving 14 bases between the germline ends. The CDR3 consists of 15 residues. Per the germline V gene, CDR1 is MNHEY and CDR2 is SVGAGI. CDR3 sequence (DNA): TGTGCCAGCAGAACACTCTCGGCGGGCAATCAGCCCCAGCATTTT. It is translated as CASRTLSAGNQPQHF.

The CDR3 DNA reads as TGTGCCAGTAGTATAGTGGGACGGACAGCAAGGAACTATGGCTACACCTTC. Protein product: CASSIVGRTARNYGYTF. V usage is TRBV19 and J usage is TRBJ1-2; D is perhaps TRBD1 (6 bases). The CDR3 runs 17 residues. Deletions cut 1 base from V and 2 bases from J, with 17 bases between. Germline V CDR1 and CDR2: LNHDA, SQIVND (reference sequence).

This clone was detected only once. The chain couples TRBV5-8 to TRBJ1-2, with 10 bases identical to TRBD1. The CDR3 spans 17 residues. Germline CDR1 reads SGHTS; CDR2 reads YDEGEE. The V and J ends lost 4 bases and 8 bases, in that order; junction bases with no gene match: 17. CDR3 coding DNA: TGTGCCAGCAGCCTGACCCCCATTCAGTGGGGACAGGGGGGCTACACCTTC. This codes for CASSLTPIQWGQGGYTF.

The V and J genes are TRBV10-3 and TRBJ1-1; a weak D match, TRBD1 (6 bases). The CDR3 extends over 12 amino acids. Trimming removed 2 bases from V and 6 bases from J, with 7 bases in between. Per the germline V gene, CDR1 is ENHRY and CDR2 is SYGVKD. The CDR3 DNA reads as TGTGCCATCAGTGAGACAGGGCCTGAAGCTTTCTTT. Translated: CAISETGPEAFF.

This chain joins TRBV27 and TRBJ2-5, with D possibly being TRBD1 (6 bases). V was clipped by 3 bases and J by 5 bases, with 13 bases between them. CDR1 is MNHEY and CDR2 is SMNVEV in the germline V gene (reference sequence). The CDR3 totals 14 residues. CDR3 sequence: CASSFGQPRETQYF. CDR3 coding DNA: TGTGCCAGCAGTTTTGGACAGCCTCGGGAGACCCAGTACTTC.

This clone was seen just once. The chain links TRBV2 to TRBJ2-3; unclear D gene. This CDR3 region has 12 residues. V lost 1 base and J 4 bases, leaving 3 bases between the germline ends. Germline CDR1 is SNHLY and CDR2 is FYNNEI. This chain's CDR3 is CASSEGPDTQYF. The CDR3 DNA follows: TGTGCCAGCAGTGAAGGGCCAGATACGCAGTATTTT.

This clone was counted a single time. The V and J genes are TRBV7-3 and TRBJ2-1; perhaps TRBD2 as D (6 bases). Trimming removed 5 bases from V and 9 bases from J, with 11 bases in between. This CDR3 has 12 residues. Per germline, CDR1 SGHTA and CDR2 FQGTGA. CDR3 bases: TGTGCCAGCAGCCCCCCTAGCGTTGAGCAGTTCTTC. This translates into CASSPPSVEQFF.

The chain employs TRBV4-2 and TRBJ1-4, with 9 bases that match TRBD1. The CDR3 sequence is 13 residues long. The trim removed 2 bases at V and 10 bases at J, leaving 2 bases unmatched. Germline V gives CDR1 LGHNA, CDR2 YNFKEQ. The chain's CDR3 is CASSQKTGGKLFF. The CDR3 DNA follows: TGTGCCAGCAGCCAAAAGACAGGGGGAAAACTGTTTTTT.

The chain combines TRBV19 with TRBJ2-2, with D perhaps matching TRBD2 (5 bases). This CDR3 is built from 16 residues. Trimming removed 1 base from V and 1 base from J, with 10 bases in between. Germline-derived CDR1 and CDR2 are LNHDA and SQIVND (reference sequence). CDR3 in DNA: TGTGCCAGTAGTATAGTTGGAGGTTTGAACACCGGGGAGCTGTTTTTT. Its translation is CASSIVGGLNTGELFF.